One sample yielded the 14 T cell receptor beta chains listed below, sequenced in a study of blood T cell repertoires in COVID-19. TCRdb keeps only in-frame clones here, not all; method: immunoSEQ multiplex PCR. The sample gives 300,000 to 400,000 clones, about 91% of which show up once; 1.5% to 2% is in the top ten. The sequenced sample was peripheral blood. All receptors come from a woman aged 25-40 years with COVID-19, enrolled during active disease.

CDR3 nucleotides: TGTGCCAGCTCACCACGGGACAGACCAGATACGCAGTATTTT. It encodes CASSPRDRPDTQYF. V and J are TRBV18 and TRBJ2-3, with 7 bases lining up with TRBD1. V shed 1 base, J shed 4 bases, and the junction held 2 bases outside the gene matches. The CDR3 runs to 14 residues. The germline V gene has CDR1 KGHSH and CDR2 LQKENI.

In DNA, the CDR3 is TGTGCCATCAGTGAAGTCAGAGGCCAGGGGGATGGCTACACCTTC. Its translation is CAISEVRGQGDGYTF. The chain couples TRBV10-3 to TRBJ1-2; 7 positions agree with TRBD1. CDR3 size: 15 residues. CDR1 is ENHRY and CDR2 is SYGVKD in the germline V gene. The V segment lost 3 bases and the J segment 6 bases; nucleotides outside the gene matches: 10.

The chain combines TRBV6-2 or TRBV6-3 with TRBJ2-2; 10 bases map to TRBD1. The CDR3 length is 15 residues. Germline V CDR1 and CDR2: MNHEY, SVGEGT. Trimming cost V 5 bases and J 3 bases; bases outside gene matches: 3. CDR3 amino acids: CASSPDRGYTGELFF. In DNA form, the CDR3 reads TGTGCCAGCAGTCCGGACAGGGGGTACACCGGGGAGCTGTTTTTT.

This chain links TRBV15 with TRBJ1-2, with a tentative D call TRBD1 (6 bases). The germline CDR1 and CDR2 sequences are LNHNV and YYDKDF (reference sequence). Trimming pared 5 bases from V and 6 bases from J, leaving 10 bases between. This CDR3 is 12 amino acids long. This CDR3 is CATSQGIDGYTF. The CDR3 bases are TGTGCCACCAGCCAGGGGATCGATGGCTACACCTTC.

This chain uses TRBV13 with TRBJ1-6; TRBD1 matches 10 bases. Germline trimming cut 4 bases from V and 4 bases from J; bases unmatched to any gene: 4. The CDR3 extends over 16 amino acids. The germline gives CDR1 PRHDT, CDR2 FYEKMQ (reference sequence). CDR3 DNA sequence: TGTGCCAGCAGCTGGGGACAGGGGTCTTATAATTCACCCCTCCACTTT. Protein sequence: CASSWGQGSYNSPLHF.

The rearrangement joins TRBV6-4 to TRBJ2-2, with D possibly matching TRBD2 (5 bases). Germline values: CDR1 MRHNA, CDR2 SNTAGT. CDR3 length: 14 residues. V lost 8 bases and J lost 2, with 12 bases in between. This chain's CDR3 is CASGLDSNTGELFF. In DNA form, the CDR3 reads TGTGCCAGCGGACTCGATTCAAACACCGGGGAGCTGTTTTTT.

The chain recombines TRBV28 with TRBJ1-5; 8 positions agree with TRBD1. The V and J ends lost 5 bases and 2 bases, in that order; junction bases with no gene match: 5. There are 15 residues in the CDR3. Per the germline V gene, CDR1 is MDHEN and CDR2 is SYDVKM. CDR3 loop: CASSVQGGGNQPQHF. The CDR3 bases are TGTGCCAGCAGTGTACAGGGGGGGGGCAATCAGCCCCAGCATTTT.

The chain joins TRBV5-1 to TRBJ2-7; D may be TRBD1 (5 bases). The CDR3 is 14 residues long. V lost 7 bases to trimming and J lost 4 bases, with 18 bases between them. Germline CDR1 SGHRS, CDR2 YFSETQ. CDR3 sequence: CASAPAPQGYEQYV. CDR3 nucleotide sequence: TGCGCCAGCGCCCCCGCCCCTCAGGGTTACGAGCAGTACGTC.

V is TRBV28 and J is TRBJ2-3, with D hard to call. V was cut by 2 bases and J by 5 bases, with 17 bases left in between. The CDR3 spans 16 residues. Germline CDR1 and CDR2: MDHEN and SYDVKM. The CDR3 reads CASSLVADQWLDTQYF. The CDR3, as DNA: TGTGCCAGCAGTTTAGTCGCAGATCAGTGGTTAGATACGCAGTATTTT.

The chain's CDR3 is CAISGTGTNGYTF. CDR3 DNA: TGTGCCATCAGTGGGACAGGGACTAACGGCTACACCTTC. The chain combines TRBV10-3 with TRBJ1-2; 8 nucleotides align to TRBD1. The J segment lost 8 bases and the V segment lost 4 bases, leaving 6 bases of the junction unmatched. The CDR3 covers 13 residues. Germline values: CDR1 ENHRY, CDR2 SYGVKD.

The rearrangement uses TRBV27 and TRBJ2-3, with D hard to call. Germline-derived CDR1 and CDR2 are MNHEY and SMNVEV (reference sequence). The CDR3 has 13 amino acids. V was shortened by 2 bases and J by 2 bases, with 5 bases between the two germline ends. The DNA for the CDR3 is TGTGCCAGCAGTTTAACGGTCACAGATACGCAGTATTTT. This encodes CASSLTVTDTQYF.

This clone was seen once. The DNA of the CDR3 is TGTGCCAGCAGCTCTGGCACAGATACGCAGTATTTT. This encodes CASSSGTDTQYF. This sequence joins TRBV7-2 and TRBJ2-3; D not certain. The CDR3 totals 12 residues. Trimming pared 4 bases from V and 1 base from J, leaving 3 bases between. Germline CDR1 and CDR2: SGHTA and FQGNSA.

V gene TRBV3-1 (or the pseudogene TRBV3-2) combines with J gene TRBJ2-1, with a possible D match to TRBD1 (5 bases). This CDR3 region has 14 residues. V was pared by 0 bases and J by 13 bases, with 16 bases between. CDR1 is LGHDT, CDR2 YNNKEL, per germline (reference sequence). In DNA form, the CDR3 reads TGTGCCAGCAGCCAAGACCCGGGCAGGGTTAGCCAGTTCTTC. Amino acids: CASSQDPGRVSQFF.

This chain connects TRBV27 to TRBJ1-2, with 8 positions matching TRBD1. The CDR3 extends over 13 amino acids. The J segment lost 10 bases and the V segment lost 5 bases, leaving 9 bases of the junction unmatched. Germline lookup yields CDR1 MNHEY and CDR2 SMNVEV (reference sequence). The CDR3 region is CASSLRQGFDYTF. Written as DNA, the CDR3 is TGTGCCAGCAGTCTCAGACAGGGGTTTGACTACACCTTC.